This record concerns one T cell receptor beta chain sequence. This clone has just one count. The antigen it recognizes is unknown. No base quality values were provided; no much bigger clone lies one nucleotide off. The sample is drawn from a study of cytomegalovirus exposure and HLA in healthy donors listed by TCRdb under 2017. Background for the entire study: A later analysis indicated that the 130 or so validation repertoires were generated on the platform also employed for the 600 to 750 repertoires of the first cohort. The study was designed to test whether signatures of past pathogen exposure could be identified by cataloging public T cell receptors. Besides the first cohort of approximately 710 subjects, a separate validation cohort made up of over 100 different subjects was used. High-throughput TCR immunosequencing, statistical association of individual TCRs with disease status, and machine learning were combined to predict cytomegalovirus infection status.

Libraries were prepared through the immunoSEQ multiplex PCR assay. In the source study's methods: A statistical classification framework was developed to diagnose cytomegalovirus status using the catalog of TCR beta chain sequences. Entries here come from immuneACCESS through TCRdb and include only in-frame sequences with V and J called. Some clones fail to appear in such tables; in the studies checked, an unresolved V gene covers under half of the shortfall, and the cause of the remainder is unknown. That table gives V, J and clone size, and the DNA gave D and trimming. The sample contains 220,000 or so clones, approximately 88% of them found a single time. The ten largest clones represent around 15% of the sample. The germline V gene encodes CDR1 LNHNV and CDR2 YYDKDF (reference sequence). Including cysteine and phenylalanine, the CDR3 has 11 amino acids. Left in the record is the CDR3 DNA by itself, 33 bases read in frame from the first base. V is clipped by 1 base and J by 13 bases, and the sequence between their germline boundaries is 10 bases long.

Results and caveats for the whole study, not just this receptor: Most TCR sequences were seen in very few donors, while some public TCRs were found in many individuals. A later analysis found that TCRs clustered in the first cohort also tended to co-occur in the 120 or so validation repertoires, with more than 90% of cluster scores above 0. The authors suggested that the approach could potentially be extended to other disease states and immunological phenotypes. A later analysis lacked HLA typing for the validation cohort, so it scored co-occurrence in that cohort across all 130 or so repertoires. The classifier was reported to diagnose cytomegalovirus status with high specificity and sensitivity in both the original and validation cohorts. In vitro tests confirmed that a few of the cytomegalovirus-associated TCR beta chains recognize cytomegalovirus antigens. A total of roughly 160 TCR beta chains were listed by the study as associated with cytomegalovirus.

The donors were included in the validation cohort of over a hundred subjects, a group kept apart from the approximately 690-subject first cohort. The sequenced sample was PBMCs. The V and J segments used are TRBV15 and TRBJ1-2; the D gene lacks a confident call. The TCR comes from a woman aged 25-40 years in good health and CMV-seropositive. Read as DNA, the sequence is TGTGCCACCAGCAGAGGGGCCCGAATCACCTTC. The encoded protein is CATSRGARITF.